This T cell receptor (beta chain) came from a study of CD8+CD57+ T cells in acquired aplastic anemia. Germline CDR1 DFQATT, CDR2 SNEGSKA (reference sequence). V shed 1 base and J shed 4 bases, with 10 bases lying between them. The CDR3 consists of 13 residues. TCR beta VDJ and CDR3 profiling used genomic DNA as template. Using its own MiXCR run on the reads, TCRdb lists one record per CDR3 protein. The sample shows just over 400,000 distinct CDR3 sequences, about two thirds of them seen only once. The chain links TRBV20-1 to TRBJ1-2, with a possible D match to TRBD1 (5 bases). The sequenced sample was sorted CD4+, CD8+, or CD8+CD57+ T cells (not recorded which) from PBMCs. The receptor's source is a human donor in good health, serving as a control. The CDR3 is CSARVQEAYGYTF. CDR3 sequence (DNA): TGCAGTGCTAGAGTACAGGAGGCCTATGGCTACACCTTC.